This TCR beta chain is drawn from a study of T cell responses to AZD1222 COVID-19 vaccine. The method was immunoSEQ multiplex PCR; TCRdb's version includes in-frame clones alone and lacks a portion of them. The data contain about 140,000 clones, about 93% of them seen just once; the ten biggest clones take up approximately 4.3%. Study results and caveats: Nearly half of the spike-specific TCRs reportedly recognize variant regions that carry no mutations. Across spike, vaccine-associated CD4 TCRs were found, dominant at 160-218 and 743-854. Following two doses of AZD1222, Spike-specific TCR breadth and depth rose.

V lost 4 bases and J lost 3; bases outside the gene matches: 1. This CDR3 spans 15 amino acids. Per the germline V gene, CDR1 is ENHRY and CDR2 is SYGVKD. Concerning this clone itself: What it binds is unknown.

Sample: peripheral blood, taken 28 days after the second AZD1222 dose. The TCR originated in an adult who received the AZD1222 COVID-19 vaccine. V gene TRBV10-3 combines with J gene TRBJ2-3; 13 bases fit TRBD2. In DNA form, the CDR3 reads TGTGCCATCAGTGTGACTAGCGGGAGGACAGATACGCAGTATTTT. It codes for CAISVTSGRTDTQYF.